This is a list of T cell receptor beta chains from one sample in a study of vaccination and CD4 T cells after COVID-19. Each CDR3 protein is one row after TCRdb ran MiXCR on the PCR reads. The sample has 15,000 or so distinct CDR3 sequences, about 46% seen once. Their antigens are not known. The source material was CD4+ T cells from blood, cultured in vitro. These receptor sequences come from a human donor who had recovered from COVID-19. Each CDR3 is given with its conserved first and last residue. A D gene is named only where the DNA matches it firmly. Clone size is shown for a subset of rows, as once, few, many or a class of expanded clone.

CDR3: CSARVGLDEQFF
DNA: TGCAGTGCTAGAGTTGGTTTAGATGAGCAGTTCTTC
length: 12
D: .
J: TRBJ2-1
V: TRBV20-1
size: once

CDR3: CASSSWTSGNTIYF
DNA: TGTGCCAGTAGTTCATGGACCTCTGGAAACACCATATATTTT
length: 14
D: .
J: TRBJ1-3
V: TRBV19
size: .

CDR3: CSARGSLGTVEAFF
DNA: TGCAGTGCTAGAGGGTCCCTGGGGACGGTTGAAGCTTTCTTT
length: 14
D: .
J: TRBJ1-1
V: TRBV20-1
size: .

CDR3: CSARGTEAFF
DNA: TGCAGTGCTCGGGGGACTGAAGCTTTCTTT
length: 10
D: .
J: TRBJ1-1
V: TRBV20-1
size: few

CDR3: CASSLDNGLNYGYTF
DNA: TGTGCCAGCAGCTTAGATAATGGTCTTAACTATGGCTACACCTTC
length: 15
D: .
J: TRBJ1-2
V: TRBV7-2
size: .

CDR3: CSAVVVNTEAFF
DNA: TGCAGTGCTGTGGTGGTGAACACTGAAGCTTTCTTT
length: 12
D: .
J: TRBJ1-1
V: TRBV20-1
size: once

CDR3: CASRGQSSYNSPLHF
DNA: TGTGCCAGCAGGGGACAGAGCTCCTATAATTCACCCCTCCACTTT
length: 15
D: TRBD1
J: TRBJ1-6
V: TRBV6-1
size: few

CDR3: CAIKGATNEKLFF
DNA: TGTGCCATCAAGGGGGCCACTAATGAAAAACTGTTTTTT
length: 13
D: TRBD1
J: TRBJ1-4
V: TRBV10-3
size: .

CDR3: CASSAGTSGYEQYF
DNA: TGTGCCAGCAGCGCCGGGACTAGCGGGTACGAGCAGTACTTC
length: 14
D: TRBD2
J: TRBJ2-7
V: TRBV6-1
size: few

CDR3: CASHRTGGYGYTF
DNA: TGTGCCAGCCATCGGACAGGAGGGTATGGCTACACCTTC
length: 13
D: TRBD1
J: TRBJ1-2
V: TRBV6-2/TRBV6-3
size: few

CDR3: CASSYGGLTDTQYF
DNA: TGTGCCAGCAGTTATGGGGGACTGACAGATACGCAGTATTTT
length: 14
D: .
J: TRBJ2-3
V: TRBV6-5
size: few

CDR3: CSAQRETQYF
DNA: TGCAGTGCTCAAAGGGAGACCCAGTACTTC
length: 10
D: .
J: TRBJ2-5
V: TRBV20-1
size: .

CDR3: CASSLTGGVRDGYTF
DNA: TGTGCCAGCAGCTTAACGGGCGGGGTTCGGGATGGCTACACCTTC
length: 15
D: .
J: TRBJ1-2
V: TRBV7-3
size: few

CDR3: CASRENEKLFF
DNA: TGCGCCAGCAGAGAAAATGAAAAACTGTTTTTT
length: 11
D: .
J: TRBJ1-4
V: TRBV4-1
size: few

CDR3: CSAKGGVSPLHF
DNA: TGCAGTGCAAAGGGGGGGGTCTCACCCCTCCACTTT
length: 12
D: .
J: TRBJ1-6
V: TRBV20-1
size: .

CDR3: CASSIGTPVFYNEQFF
DNA: TGTGCCAGTAGTATAGGGACACCCGTTTTCTACAATGAGCAGTTCTTC
length: 16
D: .
J: TRBJ2-1
V: TRBV19
size: .

CDR3: CASRPGQAGNEQFF
DNA: TGTGCCAGCAGACCGGGACAGGCTGGCAATGAGCAGTTCTTC
length: 14
D: TRBD1
J: TRBJ2-1
V: TRBV7-2
size: .

CDR3: CAWNPPKGPQHF
DNA: TGTGCCTGGAACCCTCCGAAGGGGCCCCAGCATTTT
length: 12
D: .
J: TRBJ1-5
V: TRBV30
size: .

CDR3: CASSNIWGETGEHNYEQYF
DNA: TGTGCCAGCAGCAATATCTGGGGCGAGACAGGGGAGCACAACTACGAGCAGTACTTC
length: 19
D: .
J: TRBJ2-7
V: TRBV21-1
size: few

CDR3: CAWSTSQGAGYTF
DNA: TGTGCCTGGAGTACGTCGCAGGGGGCTGGCTACACCTTC
length: 13
D: TRBD1
J: TRBJ1-2
V: TRBV30
size: .

CDR3: CSATVARETQYF
DNA: TGCAGTGCCACGGTCGCCAGGGAGACCCAGTACTTC
length: 12
D: .
J: TRBJ2-5
V: TRBV20-1
size: .

CDR3: CASFGDRYSYTF
DNA: TGTGCCAGTTTTGGGGACAGATATAGCTACACCTTC
length: 12
D: TRBD1
J: TRBJ1-2
V: TRBV28
size: .

CDR3: CASSLLPTTGELFF
DNA: TGTGCCAGCAGCCTTCTCCCCACCACCGGGGAGCTGTTTTTT
length: 14
D: .
J: TRBJ2-2
V: TRBV7-2
size: few

CDR3: CASRGGGRAYEQYF
DNA: TGTGCCAGCAGAGGGGGAGGGAGGGCCTACGAGCAGTACTTC
length: 14
D: .
J: TRBJ2-7
V: TRBV28
size: .

CDR3: CASSSGGTNPLPQHF
DNA: TGTGCCAGCAGCTCAGGGGGGACCAATCCCCTGCCCCAGCATTTT
length: 15
D: TRBD1
J: TRBJ1-5
V: TRBV7-2
size: .

CDR3: CASSPRRYEQYF
DNA: TGTGCCAGCAGCCCCCGTCGCTACGAGCAGTACTTC
length: 12
D: .
J: TRBJ2-7
V: TRBV7-9
size: few

CDR3: CASSPAGESYNEQFF
DNA: TGTGCCAGCAGCCCCGCAGGGGAAAGCTACAATGAGCAGTTCTTC
length: 15
D: .
J: TRBJ2-1
V: TRBV12-3/TRBV12-4
size: once

CDR3: CASSSSRDRVAYTGELFF
DNA: TGTGCCAGCAGCTCGTCCCGGGACAGGGTAGCTTACACCGGGGAGCTGTTTTTT
length: 18
D: TRBD1
J: TRBJ2-2
V: TRBV7-2
size: few

CDR3: CASQQDRELNTEAFF
DNA: TGTGCCAGCCAGCAGGACAGGGAATTGAACACTGAAGCTTTCTTT
length: 15
D: TRBD1
J: TRBJ1-1
V: TRBV2
size: few

CDR3: CASSLGPGQTTKNIQYF
DNA: TGTGCCAGCAGTTTGGGTCCAGGTCAAACGACCAAAAACATTCAGTACTTC
length: 17
D: .
J: TRBJ2-4
V: TRBV27
size: few

CDR3: CASSLEGRRGYTF
DNA: TGTGCCAGCAGCCTCGAGGGGCGACGGGGCTACACCTTC
length: 13
D: .
J: TRBJ1-2
V: TRBV7-3
size: .

CDR3: CASKVGTFREQYF
DNA: TGTGCCAGCAAAGTGGGGACCTTCAGAGAGCAGTACTTC
length: 13
D: .
J: TRBJ2-7
V: TRBV2
size: .

CDR3: CSARDPDRYEQYF
DNA: TGCAGTGCTAGAGATCCCGACAGGTACGAGCAGTACTTC
length: 13
D: .
J: TRBJ2-7
V: TRBV20-1
size: .

CDR3: CASSLTGGNYGYTF
DNA: TGTGCCAGCAGCTTAACGGGGGGGAACTATGGCTACACCTTC
length: 14
D: .
J: TRBJ1-2
V: TRBV7-3
size: few

CDR3: CASSLVVGGLGNQPQHF
DNA: TGTGCCAGCAGCTTAGTGGTCGGAGGGCTTGGCAATCAGCCCCAGCATTTT
length: 17
D: .
J: TRBJ1-5
V: TRBV7-2
size: few

CDR3: CASRTGTLYDQPQHF
DNA: TGTGCCAGCAGAACCGGGACCTTATATGATCAGCCCCAGCATTTT
length: 15
D: .
J: TRBJ1-5
V: TRBV28
size: .

CDR3: CSTSSGPGNTIYF
DNA: TGCAGCACCTCAAGCGGACCTGGAAACACCATATATTTT
length: 13
D: .
J: TRBJ1-3
V: TRBV29-1
size: .

CDR3: CASSPRGSNQPQHF
DNA: TGTGCCAGCAGTCCCAGGGGGAGCAATCAGCCCCAGCATTTT
length: 14
D: TRBD1
J: TRBJ1-5
V: TRBV27
size: .

CDR3: CASSWDRERQPQHF
DNA: TGCGCCAGCAGCTGGGACAGGGAGCGGCAGCCCCAGCATTTT
length: 14
D: TRBD1
J: TRBJ1-5
V: TRBV4-3
size: .

CDR3: CASSYGSSYEQYF
DNA: TGCGCCAGCAGCTACGGTTCTTCCTACGAGCAGTACTTC
length: 13
D: .
J: TRBJ2-7
V: TRBV5-1
size: .

CDR3: CASSLAMGQYF
DNA: TGTGCCAGCAGTCTCGCCATGGGCCAGTACTTC
length: 11
D: .
J: TRBJ2-7
V: TRBV12-3/TRBV12-4
size: .

CDR3: CASSSRVTGELFF
DNA: TGTGCCAGCAGCTCCAGGGTAACCGGGGAGCTGTTTTTT
length: 13
D: .
J: TRBJ2-2
V: TRBV7-6
size: once

CDR3: CASSQARGKSYEQYF
DNA: TGTGCCAGCAGCCAGGCCAGGGGAAAGAGCTACGAGCAGTACTTC
length: 15
D: .
J: TRBJ2-7
V: TRBV11-3
size: .

CDR3: CSARRAGGPGTGELFF
DNA: TGCAGTGCTAGAAGAGCGGGAGGGCCGGGCACCGGGGAGCTGTTTTTT
length: 16
D: TRBD2
J: TRBJ2-2
V: TRBV20-1
size: .

CDR3: CASSLGGGIGEKLFF
DNA: TGTGCCAGCAGCTTAGGCGGGGGGATCGGGGAAAAACTGTTTTTT
length: 15
D: .
J: TRBJ1-4
V: TRBV7-2
size: once

CDR3: CASSYSNAGQGDQPQHF
DNA: TGTGCCAGCAGTTACTCGAATGCAGGGCAGGGCGATCAGCCCCAGCATTTT
length: 17
D: .
J: TRBJ1-5
V: TRBV6-5
size: .